Listed here are 32 T cell receptor beta chains from one sample, sequenced in a study of T cells after yellow fever vaccination. TCRdb used MiXCR to reprocess the 5' RACE reads, holding one entry per CDR3 protein. The sample yields 110,000 to 150,000 distinct CDR3 sequences, approximately 6.6% seen once. The starting material was CD4+ T cells sorted from PBMCs, obtained 10 days after the yellow fever booster vaccination. The receptors derive from a man younger than 45 who received the YFV17D yellow fever vaccine.

The J gene is TRBJ2-1, the V gene TRBV19, with 7 bases matching TRBD1. The germline gives CDR1 LNHDA, CDR2 SQIVND (reference sequence). V shed 5 bases, J shed 4 bases, and the junction held 8 bases outside the gene matches. CDR3 size: 15 residues. The CDR3 nucleotides are TGTGCCAGTAGTTCTCTGACAGGGTCATACAATGAGCAGTTCTTC. This codes for CASSSLTGSYNEQFF.

This clonotype was observed at least ten times. This chain connects TRBV10-2 to TRBJ2-1; 9 positions match TRBD1. CDR1 is WSHSY and CDR2 is SAAADI in the germline V gene. The CDR3 has 15 amino acids. V shed 6 bases and J 4 bases; nucleotides not matched to a gene: 7. CDR3 nucleotides: TGCGCCAGCAGGGACCCCGGGACAGGGTACAATGAGCAGTTCTTC. It yields the protein CASRDPGTGYNEQFF.

This clonotype was recorded many times. The chain links TRBV3-1 to TRBJ2-1; perhaps TRBD2 as D (7 bases). The CDR3 has 17 amino acids. Germline assignment: CDR1 LGHDT and CDR2 YNNKEL (reference sequence). With 1 base removed from V and 2 bases from J, the gap between germline ends came to 15 bases. Written as DNA, the CDR3 is TGTGCCAGCAGCCAAGCCATGGGGGCGGGAGCCTACAATGAGCAGTTCTTC. This codes for CASSQAMGAGAYNEQFF.

This clonotype was detected ten times or more. J is TRBJ2-7 and V is TRBV7-7; D ambiguous. Trimming pared 6 bases from V and 6 bases from J, leaving 15 bases between. Per germline, CDR1 SSHAT and CDR2 FNYEAQ (reference sequence). CDR3 size: 13 residues. The CDR3 loop is CASSPNGVGEQYF. The CDR3 DNA follows: TGTGCCAGCAGTCCGAACGGAGTCGGCGAGCAGTACTTC.

Note on this clonotype: A much bigger clone sits one base away, suggesting this may be a read error. This chain joins TRBV10-2 and TRBJ2-1; 9 nucleotides match TRBD2. There are 15 residues in the CDR3. V trimming: 8 bases; J trimming: 5 bases; junction bases outside the gene matches: 10. Looked up from germline, CDR1 is WSHSY and CDR2 is SAAADI. The chain's CDR3 is CASGQAASGNNEQFF. The DNA for the CDR3 is TGCGCCAGCGGCCAGGCTGCTAGCGGGAACAATGAGCAGTTCTTC.

This clonotype was counted many times. The chain couples TRBV7-8 to TRBJ2-2, with TRBD2 identical over 10 bases. Germline trimming cut 3 bases from V and 5 bases from J; bases unmatched to any gene: 6. The CDR3 extends over 16 amino acids. Germline CDR1 reads SGHVS; CDR2 reads FQNEAQ. CDR3: CASSFRTSGLTGELFF. Here the CDR3 DNA reads TGTGCCAGCAGCTTTAGGACTAGCGGTTTAACCGGGGAGCTGTTTTTT.

V is TRBV20-1 and J is TRBJ1-5, with 7 bases identical to TRBD1. The junction had 3 bases not matched to a gene; V was cut back by 1 base and J by 3 bases. The CDR3 runs to 14 residues. The germline gives CDR1 DFQATT, CDR2 SNEGSKA (reference sequence). The DNA for the CDR3 is TGCAGTGCTAGAGGAGGGACAGCCAATCAGCCCCAGCATTTT. It encodes CSARGGTANQPQHF.

This clonotype showed up just a few times. V usage is TRBV6-2 or TRBV6-3 and J usage is TRBJ2-7; 9 positions match TRBD1. With V trimmed by 6 bases and J by 4 bases, 10 bases remained unmatched. CDR1 is MNHEY, CDR2 SVGEGT, per germline. The CDR3 consists of 15 residues. The CDR3 loop reads CASRDPGQGRYEQYF. The CDR3 nucleotides read TGTGCCAGCAGAGACCCGGGACAGGGTCGTTACGAGCAGTACTTC.

This clonotype has ten or more counts. The rearrangement links TRBV10-1 to TRBJ2-1, with 7 bases lining up with TRBD2. This CDR3 spans 15 amino acids. V lost 3 bases to trimming and J lost 9 bases; unmatched junction nucleotides: 11. Per germline, CDR1 WNHNN and CDR2 SYGVQD (reference sequence). CDR3 protein: CASSDGTTPLGEQFF. DNA for the CDR3: TGCGCCAGCAGTGACGGGACTACTCCCTTGGGTGAGCAGTTCTTC.

This clonotype was counted many times. V usage is TRBV4-2 and J usage is TRBJ2-2, with no clear D. With 6 bases removed from V and 1 base from J, the gap between germline ends came to 9 bases. This CDR3 has 14 amino acids. Germline CDR1 LGHNA, CDR2 YNFKEQ. CDR3 nucleotide sequence: TGTGCCAGCAGGGCAGACATGAACACCGGGGAGCTGTTTTTT. This sequence encodes CASRADMNTGELFF.

This clonotype has at least ten counts. The chain links TRBV10-2 to TRBJ2-7, with TRBD1 matching over 8 bases. CDR3 length: 15 amino acids. Looked up from germline, CDR1 is WSHSY and CDR2 is SAAADI. The V and J ends lost 3 bases and 5 bases, in that order; junction bases with no gene match: 9. The CDR3 DNA is TGCGCCAGCAGTGAACGGACAGGGTTGCGCGACGAGCAGTACTTC. It codes for CASSERTGLRDEQYF.

This clonotype appeared many times. This chain joins TRBV10-3 and TRBJ2-3; TRBD2 is a possible D gene (5 bases). Germline CDR1 reads ENHRY; CDR2 reads SYGVKD. Trimming cost V 3 bases and J 1 base, with 11 bases left between them. The CDR3 spans 15 residues. CDR3 loop: CAISDRKAGTDTQYF. Here the CDR3 DNA reads TGTGCCATCAGTGACCGGAAAGCGGGCACAGATACGCAGTATTTT.

This clonotype was seen ten or more times. The gene calls are TRBV7-6 and TRBJ2-1, with TRBD2 as a possible D gene (5 bases). Germline assignment: CDR1 SGHVS and CDR2 FNYEAQ. The CDR3 has 15 amino acids. Trimming took 5 bases from V and 3 from J, leaving 14 bases between them. CDR3 in amino acids: CASSPGGGLYNEQFF. The CDR3 region has the DNA TGTGCCAGCAGCCCCGGCGGCGGACTCTACAATGAGCAGTTCTTC.

Worth noting for this clonotype: The missing conserved phenylalanine or tryptophan at the end of this CDR3 makes a read error likely. The J gene is TRBJ2-7, the V gene TRBV20-1, with D uncertain. V shed 3 bases and J shed 3 bases, with 6 bases lying between them. Per germline, CDR1 DFQATT and CDR2 SNEGSKA (reference sequence). The CDR3 is 11 amino acids. CDR3 bases: TGCAGTGCTAGGTCTAGCTACGAGCAGTACTGC. It specifies CSARSSYEQYC.

This clonotype appeared many times. The chain couples TRBV5-6 to TRBJ2-5; D gene unclear. Germline values: CDR1 SGHDT, CDR2 YYEEEE. The V gene lost 0 bases and the J gene lost 1 base, with 4 bases spanning the gap. The CDR3 sequence is 13 residues long. In DNA form, the CDR3 reads TGTGCCAGCAGCTTGGTTAGCCAAGAGACCCAGTACTTC. Protein sequence: CASSLVSQETQYF.

Many counts were recorded for this clonotype. This rearrangement joins TRBV5-6 to TRBJ2-1; TRBD1 aligns across 7 bases. V shed 3 bases and J 4 bases; nucleotides not matched to a gene: 1. CDR1 is SGHDT, CDR2 YYEEEE, per germline. The CDR3 totals 13 residues. The CDR3, as DNA: TGTGCCAGCAGCTGGGACAGTTACAATGAGCAGTTCTTC. Protein product: CASSWDSYNEQFF.

Ten or more counts support this clonotype. CDR3 region: CASSFAPSGVANTEAFF. CDR3 nucleotide sequence: TGTGCCAGCAGTTTCGCCCCCTCCGGGGTAGCGAACACTGAAGCTTTCTTT. V and J are TRBV12-3 or TRBV12-4 and TRBJ1-1, with D unresolved. V was trimmed by 3 bases and J by 1 base, leaving 18 bases between them. This CDR3 has 17 amino acids.

This clonotype was seen at least ten times. V is TRBV9 and J is TRBJ2-7; the D is unclear. Germline CDR1 SGDLS, CDR2 YYNGEE. The CDR3 has 14 amino acids. Trimming stripped 2 bases from V and 2 bases from J, with 11 bases between. The CDR3 reads CASSVSPGPYEQYF. The CDR3, as DNA: TGTGCCAGCAGCGTCTCGCCAGGACCCTACGAGCAGTACTTC.

This clonotype turned up a few times. The J gene is TRBJ2-2, the V gene TRBV5-4, with 10 bases matching TRBD1. J lost 4 bases, V lost 1 base, and 4 bases had no gene match. Looked up from germline, CDR1 is SGHNT and CDR2 is YYREEE (reference sequence). The CDR3 covers 16 residues. The DNA of the CDR3 is TGTGCCAGCAGCTTGAGGTGGACAGGGGGCACCGGGGAGCTGTTTTTT. Its translation: CASSLRWTGGTGELFF.

This clonotype was picked up many times. J is TRBJ2-3 and V is TRBV9, with 10 positions matching TRBD2. Germline V gene sequence: CDR1 SGDLS, CDR2 YYNGEE. The CDR3 sequence is 16 residues long. The V segment lost 4 bases and the J segment 0 bases; nucleotides outside the gene matches: 5. The CDR3 spells CASSIGLAASTDTQYF. The CDR3 coding sequence is TGTGCCAGCAGCATAGGACTAGCGGCTAGCACAGATACGCAGTATTTT.

This clonotype was observed at least ten times. CDR3 sequence reads: CASAPGNGQYEQYF. In DNA, the CDR3 is TGCGCCAGCGCCCCGGGCAACGGGCAGTACGAGCAGTACTTC. The chain couples TRBV5-1 to TRBJ2-7, with D hard to call. V was shortened by 7 bases and J by 4 bases, with 18 bases between the two germline ends. CDR1 is SGHRS and CDR2 is YFSETQ in the germline V gene. The CDR3 runs 14 residues.

This clonotype was seen ten or more times. The chain recombines TRBV5-4 with TRBJ2-3; perhaps TRBD2 as D (6 bases). The CDR3 length is 16 residues. V was clipped by 3 bases and J by 2 bases, with 16 bases between them. Germline V gene data show CDR1 as SGHNT and CDR2 as YYREEE (reference sequence). The CDR3 nucleotides are TGTGCCAGCAGCTCACAGTCGGGAGACCTCACAGATACGCAGTATTTT. Protein sequence: CASSSQSGDLTDTQYF.

To note about this clonotype: A much more abundant neighbour one base away suggests this may be a read error. This chain joins TRBV10-3 and TRBJ2-5, with D perhaps matching TRBD1 (6 bases). Per germline, CDR1 ENHRY and CDR2 SYGVKD. V lost 3 bases, J lost 6 bases, and 14 bases lay in between. The CDR3 is 14 residues long. CDR3: CAISDGQKCKTQYF. The CDR3 DNA is TGTGCCATCAGTGATGGACAGAAGTGTAAGACCCAGTACTTC.

The chain recombines TRBV12-3 or TRBV12-4 with TRBJ2-6; 10 nucleotides align to TRBD2. The CDR3 contains 17 residues. The ends lost 6 bases at V and 2 bases at J; junction bases unmatched: 7. The CDR3, as DNA: TGTGCCAGCAGCGCCCGGCTAGCGGGAGCTGGGGCCAACGTCCTGACTTTC. Amino acid sequence: CASSARLAGAGANVLTF.

This clonotype was seen repeatedly, ten times or more. The chain recombines TRBV4-3 with TRBJ1-1; 8 positions match TRBD1. V gave up 2 bases and J gave up 6 bases; unmatched junction bases: 11. CDR3 length: 16 amino acids. Germline V gene data show CDR1 as LGHNA and CDR2 as YSLEER. The CDR3 spells CASSQWGDRGGSEAFF. The CDR3, as DNA: TGCGCCAGCAGCCAATGGGGAGACAGGGGAGGTTCTGAAGCTTTCTTT.

This clonotype has at least ten counts. The chain uses TRBV6-5 and TRBJ2-5; TRBD2 aligns across 15 bases. The junction had 6 bases not matched to a gene; V was cut back by 0 bases and J by 4 bases. The CDR3 has 18 amino acids. Germline loops: CDR1 MNHEY, CDR2 SVGAGI. The CDR3 nucleotides are TGTGCCAGCAGTTACTCGGGTCCGGGACTAGCGGGAGGAGAGACCCAGTACTTC. It specifies CASSYSGPGLAGGETQYF.

This clonotype has at least ten counts. The chain employs TRBV7-2 and TRBJ2-6; D not resolved. V was cut by 5 bases and J by 0 bases, with 11 bases left in between. Germline V gene data show CDR1 as SGHTA and CDR2 as FQGNSA. There are 16 residues in the CDR3. CDR3 DNA: TGTGCCAGCAGCCTAAGTGCCCTCTCTGGGGCCAACGTCCTGACTTTC. It encodes CASSLSALSGANVLTF.

This clonotype was recorded many times. The J gene is TRBJ2-1, the V gene TRBV12-3 or TRBV12-4; 12 nucleotides line up with TRBD2. Trimming removed 6 bases from V and 3 bases from J; junction bases left unmatched: 6. The CDR3 runs 16 residues. CDR3 in DNA: TGTGCCAGCAGGACTAGCGGGAGCACCCACTACAATGAGCAGTTCTTC. Translation gives CASRTSGSTHYNEQFF.

In its sample, this clonotype was seen many times. The chain is built from TRBV12-3 or TRBV12-4 and TRBJ2-5, with D unclear. V lost 4 bases and J lost 4, with 13 bases in between. The CDR3 has 14 residues. The CDR3 loop reads CASSSGRVGETQYF. CDR3 nucleotide sequence: TGTGCCAGCAGTTCTGGACGGGTTGGAGAGACCCAGTACTTC.

V is TRBV7-2 and J is TRBJ2-3; D gene uncertain. The CDR3 contains 11 residues. CDR1 is SGHTA, CDR2 FQGNSA, per germline. With 5 bases removed from V and 6 bases from J, the gap between germline ends came to 6 bases. In DNA form, the CDR3 reads TGTGCCAGCAGCCCCCTGGATACGCAGTATTTT. This encodes CASSPLDTQYF.

This clonotype was observed many times. This rearrangement joins TRBV5-1 to TRBJ2-3; 7 bases align to TRBD2. CDR1 is SGHRS, CDR2 YFSETQ, per germline. J was trimmed by 0 bases and V by 5 bases; bases with no gene match: 9. The CDR3 sequence is 16 residues long. The CDR3 DNA reads TGCGCCAGCAGTCCCGGACTAGATACTAGCACAGATACGCAGTATTTT. This codes for CASSPGLDTSTDTQYF.

This clonotype was recorded at least ten times. The chain links TRBV6-5 to TRBJ2-3, with a weak D call TRBD2 (5 bases). The CDR3 consists of 14 residues. The V end was cut by 2 bases, the J end by 4 bases, with 10 bases between. CDR1 and CDR2 (germline): MNHEY, SVGAGI. The CDR3 sequence is CASSYQTDSDTQYF. CDR3 DNA sequence: TGTGCCAGCAGTTACCAGACGGACTCAGATACGCAGTATTTT.